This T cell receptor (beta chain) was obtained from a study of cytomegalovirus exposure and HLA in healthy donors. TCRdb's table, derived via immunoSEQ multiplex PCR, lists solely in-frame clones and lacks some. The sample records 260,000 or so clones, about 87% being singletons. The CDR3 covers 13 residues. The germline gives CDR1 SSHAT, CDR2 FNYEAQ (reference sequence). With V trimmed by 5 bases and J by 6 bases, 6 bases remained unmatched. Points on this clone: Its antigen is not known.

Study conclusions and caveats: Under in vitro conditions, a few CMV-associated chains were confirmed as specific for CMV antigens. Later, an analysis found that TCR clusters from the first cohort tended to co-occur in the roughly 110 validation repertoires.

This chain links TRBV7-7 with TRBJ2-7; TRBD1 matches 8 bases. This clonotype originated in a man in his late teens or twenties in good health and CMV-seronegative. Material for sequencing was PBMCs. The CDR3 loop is CASSPDRGGEQYF. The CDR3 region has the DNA TGTGCCAGCAGCCCCGACAGGGGTGGCGAGCAGTACTTC.